Below, one T cell receptor (beta chain) is given with its context. This entry comes from a study of cytomegalovirus exposure and HLA in healthy donors. Primers: 60 Vbeta forward and 13 Jbeta reverse. Clones were read by immunoSEQ multiplex PCR, and TCRdb kept only the in-frame ones, dropping some. The listing contains 45,000 to 50,000 clones. CDR3 length: 12 residues. Per germline, CDR1 SEHNR and CDR2 FQNEAQ (reference sequence). V was clipped by 8 bases and J by 1 base, with 8 bases between them. The receptor was derived from a male donor in good health and CMV-seronegative. Sequenced: PBMCs. This sequence joins TRBV7-9 and TRBJ1-1; possibly TRBD1 for D (6 bases). CDR3 loop: CASGGQNTEAFF. CDR3 DNA sequence: TGTGCCAGCGGGGGACAGAACACTGAAGCTTTCTTT.